This entry lists 20 T cell receptor beta chains sequenced from one sample in a study of CD8 T cells in ankylosing spondylitis. Study observations and caveats: Ankylosing spondylitis blood seemed to carry a telltale TCR beta motif made of fewer than ten highly homologous variants.

These TCRs' antigens remain unknown. One entry per CDR3 protein, called by TCRdb with MiXCR from the 5' RACE reads. The table lists about 500,000 distinct CDR3 sequences, approximately 5% of them singletons, with roughly 3.5% in the top ten. The specimen was blood, either unsorted or a sorted T cell fraction (not recorded which). The receptors were sampled from a male donor with ankylosing spondylitis.

Concerning this clonotype: A much larger clone sits a single nucleotide away, making a read error possible. V and J are TRBV5-1 and TRBJ1-1, with D unclear. The CDR3 consists of 15 residues. Deletions cut 0 bases from V and 4 bases from J, with 13 bases between. The V gene's germline CDR1 is SGHRS and CDR2 YFSETQ. CDR3 in DNA: TGCGCCAGCAGCTTGGAATATCAGATGAGCACTGAAGCTTTCTTT. Its protein is CASSLEYQMSTEAFF.

This clonotype was seen more than once but under ten times. The V gene is TRBV7-2, the J gene TRBJ2-7, with 7 bases matching TRBD1. Germline V gene data show CDR1 as SGHTA and CDR2 as FQGNSA. Unmatched junction bases numbered 5, after V lost 1 base and J lost 2 bases. There are 15 residues in the CDR3. CDR3 residues: CASSLGQGVPYEQYF. The CDR3 DNA sequence: TGTGCCAGCAGCTTAGGTCAGGGGGTCCCCTACGAGCAGTACTTC.

Details on this clonotype: A read error may explain this, as a much larger clone is one base away. V and J are TRBV20-1 and TRBJ2-2, with TRBD2 identical over 7 bases. Germline V CDR1 and CDR2: DFQATT, SNEGSKA (reference sequence). The length of the CDR3 is 14 residues. The CDR3 DNA is TGCAGTGCTCGGCGGGAGCCCTCCACCGGGGAGCTGTCTTTT. This codes for CSARREPSTGELSF.

This clonotype was observed many times. The chain links TRBV20-1 to TRBJ1-6; possibly TRBD1 for D (5 bases). The CDR3 sequence is 13 residues long. Germline assignment: CDR1 DFQATT and CDR2 SNEGSKA (reference sequence). Trimming left V 3 bases short and J 14 bases short, with 17 bases between. Here the CDR3 DNA reads TGCAGTGCTAGGGGGCAGGGAGATATAACCCTCCACTTT. Protein sequence: CSARGQGDITLHF.

V gene TRBV9 combines with J gene TRBJ2-5; D uncertain. Germline V gene data show CDR1 as SGDLS and CDR2 as YYNGEE. With 0 bases removed from V and 5 bases from J, the gap between germline ends came to 11 bases. The CDR3 is made up of 14 amino acids. The CDR3 DNA reads as TGTGCCAGCAGCGTAGGCTCCCTGGGGGAGACCCAGTACTTC. Translating gives CASSVGSLGETQYF.

This clonotype was detected only a few times. The chain combines TRBV3-1 with TRBJ2-3, with 10 bases identical to TRBD1. Germline V gene data show CDR1 as LGHDT and CDR2 as YNNKEL (reference sequence). The ends lost 3 bases at V and 4 bases at J; junction bases unmatched: 4. The CDR3 is made up of 15 amino acids. The CDR3 spells CASSQETGGPDTQYF. As DNA, the CDR3 is TGTGCCAGCAGCCAGGAGACAGGGGGCCCAGATACGCAGTATTTT.

At least ten counts were recorded for this clonotype. The chain recombines TRBV10-3 with TRBJ1-2; 7 bases match TRBD1. Per the germline V gene, CDR1 is ENHRY and CDR2 is SYGVKD. The length of the CDR3 is 13 residues. V lost 7 bases, J lost 4 bases, and 6 bases stayed unmatched. The DNA for the CDR3 is TGTGCCATCACCCCGGACAGGACCTATGGCTACACCTTC. The encoded protein is CAITPDRTYGYTF.

This clonotype was found many times. The CDR3 DNA is TGTGCCAGCAGCGTAGTCCCAAACTCGAACACTGAAGCTTTCTTT. Protein: CASSVVPNSNTEAFF. The rearrangement links TRBV9 to TRBJ1-1; no firm D call. The CDR3 consists of 15 residues. Germline CDR1 and CDR2: SGDLS and YYNGEE. V was clipped by 0 bases and J by 1 base, with 10 bases between them.

This clonotype was seen ten or more times. The J gene is TRBJ2-1, the V gene TRBV6-1, with TRBD1 identical over 8 bases. Trimming cost V 4 bases and J 0 bases; bases outside gene matches: 5. Germline V gene sequence: CDR1 MNHNS, CDR2 SASEGT. CDR3 size: 16 residues. The CDR3 bases are TGTGCCAGCAGTGGGCTTGGACAGGGCTCCTACAATGAGCAGTTCTTC. Encoded protein: CASSGLGQGSYNEQFF.

This clonotype was seen many times. The chain employs TRBV5-1 and TRBJ1-6; 10 bases are a match to TRBD1. The CDR3 is 15 residues long. Germline assignment: CDR1 SGHRS and CDR2 YFSETQ. V was pared by 4 bases and J by 11 bases, with 9 bases of the junction left unmatched. Here the CDR3 reads CASSPNRQGATPLHF. The CDR3 DNA is TGCGCCAGCAGCCCCAATCGACAGGGGGCAACACCCCTCCACTTT.

This clonotype was seen ten or more times. The rearrangement uses TRBV6-2 or TRBV6-3 and TRBJ2-7; D perhaps matches TRBD2 (5 bases). This CDR3 spans 12 amino acids. The ends were cut back, 4 bases at V and 5 bases at J, with 9 bases in the middle. Germline V gives CDR1 MNHEY, CDR2 SVGEGT. CDR3 protein: CASSLLANEQYF. The CDR3 DNA reads TGTGCCAGCAGTTTATTAGCGAACGAGCAGTACTTC.

This clonotype occurred a few times. The rearrangement uses TRBV7-8 and TRBJ1-6; no clear D gene. The CDR3 covers 17 residues. V lost 1 base to trimming and J lost 8 bases, with 18 bases between them. Germline CDR1 reads SGHVS; CDR2 reads FQNEAQ. CDR3 sequence reads: CASSLERRPFWDSPLHF. CDR3 coding DNA: TGTGCCAGCAGCTTAGAACGGAGGCCATTTTGGGATTCACCCCTCCACTTT. The entire variable domain, with the rest obtained from reference TRBV7-8 and TRBJ1-6, is as follows: GAGVSQSPRYKVAKRGQDVALRCDPISGHVSLFWYQQALGQGPEFLTYFQNEAQLDKSGLPSDRFFAERPEGSVSTLKIQRTQQEDSAVYLCASSLERRPFWDSPLHFGNGTRLTVT.

This clonotype came up many times. The V gene is TRBV7-8, the J gene TRBJ1-1, with 11 positions matching TRBD1. Trimming took 4 bases from V and 6 from J; bases not matched to a gene: 7. The germline V gene has CDR1 SGHVS and CDR2 FQNEAQ. The CDR3 runs to 15 residues. CDR3 nucleotide sequence: TGTGCCAGCAGCTCAATGGGACAGGGGGACGCTGAAGCTTTCTTT. Translating it yields CASSSMGQGDAEAFF.

This clonotype was recorded at least ten times. The chain is built from TRBV6-5 and TRBJ2-3; 7 bases align to TRBD2. Germline CDR1 and CDR2: MNHEY and SVGAGI. J lost 2 bases, V lost 2 bases, and 10 bases had no gene match. The CDR3 length is 17 residues. DNA for the CDR3: TGTGCCAGCAGTTACCCCCCCGAGCGGGACCACACAGATACGCAGTATTTT. Amino acid sequence: CASSYPPERDHTDTQYF.

The J gene is TRBJ2-7, the V gene TRBV7-9; tentatively, D is TRBD1 (5 bases). Looked up from germline, CDR1 is SEHNR and CDR2 is FQNEAQ (reference sequence). The CDR3 loop spans 13 amino acids. The V end lost 7 bases, the J end lost 5 bases, and 15 bases lay between the germline ends. CDR3 sequence reads: CASTRAGSHEQYF. As DNA, the CDR3 is TGTGCCAGCACCAGGGCAGGGTCGCACGAGCAGTACTTC.

The chain couples TRBV25-1 to TRBJ2-7; TRBD1 is a possible D gene (6 bases). The V end lost 11 bases, the J end lost 2 bases, and 13 bases lay between the germline ends. The CDR3 has 12 amino acids. Germline V gene lookup returns CDR1 MGHDK and CDR2 SYGVNS. In DNA, the CDR3 is TGTGCCGGAGAGACAGGACCCTACGAGCAGTACTTC. It translates to CAGETGPYEQYF.

This clonotype was picked up many times. The chain recombines TRBV9 with TRBJ1-2; TRBD1 might be the D (5 bases). The ends were cut back, 3 bases at V and 2 bases at J, with 14 bases in the middle. This CDR3 is built from 15 residues. The germline CDR1 and CDR2 sequences are SGDLS and YYNGEE. CDR3 nucleotides: TGTGCCAGCAGCGCCTCTTTGGGGGGAAACTATGGCTACACCTTC. Translation: CASSASLGGNYGYTF.

This clonotype was recorded at least ten times. The chain uses TRBV12-3 or TRBV12-4 and TRBJ1-1; D remains ambiguous. Trimming took 6 bases from V and 1 from J, leaving 9 bases between them. The CDR3 totals 13 residues. CDR3 DNA sequence: TGTGCCAGCAGCCGTACATGGAACACTGAAGCTTTCTTT. This codes for CASSRTWNTEAFF.

Ten or more counts support this clonotype. The chain recombines TRBV25-1 with TRBJ1-1; D gene ambiguous. Deletions cut 4 bases from V and 6 bases from J, with 6 bases between. The CDR3 extends over 11 amino acids. From germline, CDR1 is MGHDK and CDR2 SYGVNS. The CDR3, as DNA: TGTGCCAGCAGTGGGGGTTCTGAAGCTTTCTTT. Translation: CASSGGSEAFF.

This clonotype was detected many times. The genes are TRBV20-1 and TRBJ2-2, with TRBD2 matching 9 bases. The V gene's germline CDR1 is DFQATT and CDR2 SNEGSKA (reference sequence). After removal of 1 base from V and 7 bases from J, the junction contained 10 bases not matched to a gene. The CDR3 length is 16 residues. The CDR3 nucleotides read TGCAGTGCTAGAGCCAGACGGACTAGCGCCGACGGGGAGCTGTTTTTT. Translation: CSARARRTSADGELFF.